The 31 T cell receptor beta chains below were found in one sample sequenced in a study of T cell responses to AZD1222 COVID-19 vaccine. Produced via immunoSEQ multiplex PCR; TCRdb's table is partial and in-frame only. In the table there are 150,000 to 200,000 clones, approximately 91% of which are singletons. The starting material was peripheral blood, obtained 28 days after the second AZD1222 dose. These receptor sequences come from an adult who received the AZD1222 COVID-19 vaccine.

V usage is TRBV7-9 and J usage is TRBJ2-3; a possible D gene is TRBD2 (6 bases). V was clipped by 4 bases and J by 2 bases, with 10 bases between them. In germline, CDR1 is SEHNR, CDR2 FQNEAQ (reference sequence). The CDR3 covers 14 residues. This CDR3 is CASSSPGDTDTQYF. For the CDR3, the DNA is TGTGCCAGCAGCTCCCCGGGGGACACAGATACGCAGTATTTT.

V and J are TRBV16 and TRBJ1-4, with no clear D. The V end was cut by 2 bases, the J end by 5 bases, with 6 bases between. The germline V gene encodes CDR1 KGHSY and CDR2 FQNENV. The CDR3 is made up of 13 amino acids. In DNA form, the CDR3 reads TGTGCCAGCAGCCAAACCCGAAATGAAAAACTGTTTTTT. This gives the protein CASSQTRNEKLFF. The full variable domain, completed using reference TRBV16 and TRBJ1-4, is GEEVAQTPKHLVRGEGQKAKLYCAPIKGHSYVFWYQQVLKNEFKFLISFQNENVFDETGMPKERFSAKCLPNSPCSLEIQATKLEDSAVYFCASSQTRNEKLFFGSGTQLSVL.

The gene calls are TRBV10-3 and TRBJ1-5; possible D gene TRBD1, 5 bases. V gave up 3 bases and J gave up 1 base, with 7 bases separating them. Germline lookup yields CDR1 ENHRY and CDR2 SYGVKD. This CDR3 comprises 14 residues. For the CDR3, the DNA is TGTGCCATCAGTGAAGGGGTGAGCAATCAGCCCCAGCATTTT. Translated: CAISEGVSNQPQHF.

This sequence joins TRBV2 and TRBJ2-3; D gene uncertain. The length of the CDR3 is 14 residues. Germline loops: CDR1 SNHLY, CDR2 FYNNEI. V gave up 2 bases and J gave up 2 bases, with 8 bases separating them. The CDR3 spells CASSESWYTDTQYF. CDR3 bases: TGTGCCAGCAGTGAAAGTTGGTACACAGATACGCAGTATTTT. The full variable domain, rest sourced from reference TRBV2 and TRBJ2-3, is EPEVTQTPSHQVTQMGQEVILRCVPISNHLYFYWYRQILGQKVEFLVSFYNNEISEKSEIFDDQFSVERPDGSNFTLKIRSTKLEDSAMYFCASSESWYTDTQYFGPGTRLTVL.

The chain is built from TRBV15 and TRBJ1-4; TRBD1 agrees at 9 bases. Germline V gene sequence: CDR1 LNHNV, CDR2 YYDKDF (reference sequence). The CDR3 is 12 residues long. J lost 7 bases, V lost 8 bases, and 2 bases had no gene match. The CDR3 reads CATGTGFEKLFF. DNA of the CDR3: TGTGCCACCGGGACAGGGTTTGAAAAACTGTTTTTT.

The rearrangement joins TRBV5-1 to TRBJ2-7; D is ambiguous. The V end was cut by 0 bases, the J end by 6 bases, with 10 bases between. The germline V gene has CDR1 SGHRS and CDR2 YFSETQ. The length of the CDR3 is 13 residues. The CDR3 loop is CASSLEVRSEQYF. The CDR3 nucleotides read TGCGCCAGCAGCTTGGAAGTCCGGAGCGAGCAGTACTTC.

This clone was detected once. CDR3 region: CASSLLGGRGYTF. The CDR3, as DNA: TGTGCCAGCAGTTTATTAGGGGGACGCGGCTACACCTTC. The chain links TRBV28 to TRBJ1-2; a weak D match, TRBD1 (6 bases). V was cut by 1 base and J by 8 bases, with 11 bases left in between. In germline, CDR1 is MDHEN, CDR2 SYDVKM. The CDR3 has 13 amino acids.

This sequence joins TRBV5-1 and TRBJ2-7; D may be TRBD1 or TRBD2 (5 bases each). Germline CDR1 reads SGHRS; CDR2 reads YFSETQ. This CDR3 spans 14 amino acids. V gave up 0 bases and J gave up 6 bases, with 13 bases separating them. CDR3 in DNA: TGCGCCAGCAGCTTGGGTGACCCCGGGGCCGAGCAGTACTTC. Protein sequence: CASSLGDPGAEQYF.

The chain uses TRBV21-1 and TRBJ1-5; the table's D call, TRBD1, has no DNA check behind it. TRBV21-1 is a pseudogene. The CDR3 extends over 19 amino acids. The CDR3 region has the DNA TGTGCCAGCAGCAAAGGCCGGGACAGGGGGCCCCATAGCAATCAGCCCCAGCATTTT. This sequence encodes CASSKGRDRGPHSNQPQHF.

This clone was picked up one time. This chain uses TRBV9 with TRBJ2-7; 7 bases fit TRBD1. Trimming took 0 bases from V and 5 from J; bases not matched to a gene: 11. CDR3 length: 16 residues. Per germline, CDR1 SGDLS and CDR2 YYNGEE. DNA of the CDR3: TGTGCCAGCAGCGTAGCGGGACAGCCGTCTTCCCACGAGCAGTACTTC. Amino acids: CASSVAGQPSSHEQYF.

Only one count was recorded for this clone. As DNA, the CDR3 is TGTGCCATCGGACAGATCAGCACTGAAGCTTTCTTT. Protein product: CAIGQISTEAFF. This rearrangement joins TRBV6-6 to TRBJ1-1; D might be TRBD1 (6 bases). The CDR3 contains 12 residues. The germline CDR1 and CDR2 sequences are MNHNY and SVGAGI (reference sequence). The V end was cut by 10 bases, the J end by 4 bases, with 13 bases between.

As regards this clone: The germline gene is not matched at one end of the junction; a read error may be the cause. This sequence joins TRBV7-2 and TRBJ1-2; D call uncertain. Germline-derived CDR1 and CDR2 are SGHTA and FQGNSA. The CDR3 consists of 16 residues. The CDR3 region is CASRLDVRGNGYGYTF. CDR3 nucleotides: TGTGCCAGCAGGTTAGACGTGCGGGGAAATGGCTATGGCTACACCTTC.

This clone was recorded only once. The chain is built from TRBV30 and TRBJ1-5; TRBD1 aligns across 7 bases. The CDR3 contains 13 residues. Germline assignment: CDR1 GTSNPN and CDR2 SVGIG (reference sequence). The trim removed 6 bases at V and 4 bases at J, leaving 6 bases unmatched. DNA for the CDR3: TGTGCCTGCGAGACAGGGCTTAATCAGCCCCAGCATTTT. It encodes CACETGLNQPQHF.

This chain connects TRBV13 to TRBJ2-3; the D gene is possibly TRBD2 (5 bases). Germline loops: CDR1 PRHDT, CDR2 FYEKMQ (reference sequence). The ends were cut back, 6 bases at V and 1 base at J, with 11 bases in the middle. CDR3 size: 14 residues. This CDR3 is CASRQAVRTDTQYF. In DNA, the CDR3 is TGTGCCAGCAGGCAAGCGGTTCGCACAGATACGCAGTATTTT.

The chain uses TRBV18 and TRBJ1-2; the D gene is possibly TRBD1 (5 bases). The CDR3 loop spans 19 amino acids. Trimming took 2 bases from V and 2 from J, leaving 24 bases between them. In germline, CDR1 is KGHSH, CDR2 LQKENI. CDR3 in amino acids: CASSPWPLGPAEVNYGYTF. In DNA form, the CDR3 reads TGTGCCAGCTCACCATGGCCGCTGGGGCCCGCAGAAGTCAACTATGGCTACACCTTC.

This clone was seen more than once but under ten times. The genes are TRBV19 and TRBJ2-5; tentatively, D is TRBD2 (7 bases). Germline loops: CDR1 LNHDA, CDR2 SQIVND (reference sequence). V lost 3 bases and J 5 bases, leaving 16 bases between the germline ends. The CDR3 consists of 15 residues. The DNA of the CDR3 is TGTGCCAGTAGTATTTCCGGGGGGCAGGGGGAGACCCAGTACTTC. Its translation is CASSISGGQGETQYF.

The rearrangement joins TRBV7-3 to TRBJ2-3; 7 bases line up with TRBD2. This CDR3 has 15 amino acids. V dropped 3 bases and J dropped 4; count of bases not matched to a gene: 7. The germline V gene encodes CDR1 SGHTA and CDR2 FQGTGA. The chain's CDR3 is CASSLREWRADTQYF. For the CDR3, the DNA is TGTGCCAGCAGCTTGCGGGAGTGGCGCGCAGATACGCAGTATTTT.

CDR3 residues: CASSPAGTANEKLFF. In nucleotides, the CDR3 is TGTGCCAGCTCACCTGCCGGGACGGCTAATGAAAAACTGTTTTTT. This sequence joins TRBV18 and TRBJ1-4, with D perhaps TRBD1 (5 bases). The length of the CDR3 is 15 residues. Deletions cut 3 bases from V and 3 bases from J, with 11 bases between. The V gene's germline CDR1 is KGHSH and CDR2 LQKENI. The variable domain in full, completed from reference TRBV18 and TRBJ1-4, reads NAGVMQNPRHLVRRRGQEARLRCSPMKGHSHVYWYRQLPEEGLKFMVYLQKENIIDESGMPKERFSAEFPKEGPSILRIQQVVRGDSAAYFCASSPAGTANEKLFFGSGTQLSVL.

The chain joins TRBV3-1 (or the pseudogene TRBV3-2) to TRBJ2-5, with 14 bases matching TRBD2. CDR3 size: 19 residues. The trim removed 0 bases at V and 2 bases at J, leaving 8 bases unmatched. The germline gives CDR1 LGHDT, CDR2 YNNKEL (reference sequence). CDR3 loop: CASSQDPWTSGGNQETQYF. The CDR3 DNA reads as TGTGCCAGCAGCCAAGACCCATGGACTAGCGGGGGGAATCAAGAGACCCAGTACTTC.

The chain couples TRBV2 to TRBJ1-4, with a possible D match to TRBD1 (5 bases). The germline V and J ends were trimmed by 6 bases and 4 bases, with 9 bases remaining between them. The CDR3 is made up of 13 amino acids. CDR1 is SNHLY, CDR2 FYNNEI, per germline. CDR3 DNA sequence: TGTGCCAGCAGGATGACAGTTAATGAAAAACTGTTTTTT. As protein: CASRMTVNEKLFF.

This chain's CDR3 is CASIAERQGNEKLFF. The CDR3 region has the DNA TGTGCCAGCATTGCCGAACGACAGGGAAATGAAAAACTGTTTTTT. This chain connects TRBV2 to TRBJ1-4; 7 bases line up with TRBD1. CDR3 length: 15 residues. Germline V CDR1 and CDR2: SNHLY, FYNNEI. Unmatched junction bases numbered 10, after V lost 7 bases and J lost 5 bases.

The chain has TRBV28 and TRBJ1-2; 11 bases are a match to TRBD1. The germline CDR1 and CDR2 sequences are MDHEN and SYDVKM. The CDR3 covers 16 residues. The V segment lost 3 bases and the J segment 7 bases; nucleotides outside the gene matches: 10. The DNA of the CDR3 is TGTGCCAGCAGTTTTCCCCCTGGACAGGGGGCGGGTGGCTACACCTTC. Translated, it gives CASSFPPGQGAGGYTF.

This chain links TRBV9 with TRBJ1-1, with TRBD1 matching over 8 bases. The CDR3 is 14 amino acids. The ends lost 6 bases at V and 2 bases at J; junction bases unmatched: 6. Germline loops: CDR1 SGDLS, CDR2 YYNGEE. Here the CDR3 reads CASTMTGENTEAFF. As DNA, the CDR3 is TGTGCCAGCACCATGACAGGGGAAAACACTGAAGCTTTCTTT.

The chain links TRBV28 to TRBJ2-7, with 12 bases fitting TRBD2. The CDR3 covers 14 residues. Germline loops: CDR1 MDHEN, CDR2 SYDVKM. V gave up 9 bases and J gave up 1 base; unmatched junction bases: 4. The CDR3 reads CASRTSGTSYEQYF. In DNA, the CDR3 is TGTGCCAGTAGGACTAGCGGGACGTCCTACGAGCAGTACTTC.

The chain joins TRBV10-1 to TRBJ2-1; D possibly corresponds to TRBD2 (6 bases). The V and J ends lost 3 bases and 3 bases respectively, with 12 bases between them. The CDR3 consists of 15 residues. Germline CDR1 and CDR2: WNHNN and SYGVQD (reference sequence). The CDR3 here is CASSEGTGIYNEQFF. The CDR3, as DNA: TGCGCCAGCAGTGAAGGGACTGGAATCTACAATGAGCAGTTCTTC.

CDR3: CASSRNRGIQETQYF. CDR3 nucleotide sequence: TGTGCCAGCAGCCGCAACAGGGGAATTCAAGAGACCCAGTACTTC. The V call is TRBV7-9, the J call TRBJ2-5; TRBD1 agrees at 7 bases. CDR3 length equals 15 residues. Germline values: CDR1 SEHNR, CDR2 FQNEAQ (reference sequence). The J segment lost 2 bases and the V segment lost 5 bases, leaving 8 bases of the junction unmatched.

The CDR3 DNA follows: TGTGCCTGGAGTGTATCCCCGACAGTGGGAGAAAAACTGTTTTTT. Protein product: CAWSVSPTVGEKLFF. The chain uses TRBV30 and TRBJ1-4, with TRBD1 as a possible D gene (5 bases). Trimming cost V 0 bases and J 8 bases, with 16 bases left between them. The CDR3 loop spans 15 amino acids. Germline V gene lookup returns CDR1 GTSNPN and CDR2 SVGIG (reference sequence).

V and J are TRBV7-9 and TRBJ1-2; D gene uncertain. CDR3 length: 13 amino acids. In germline, CDR1 is SEHNR, CDR2 FQNEAQ (reference sequence). Trimming took off 5 bases at V and 8 bases at J, with 15 bases between the two ends. CDR3 sequence (DNA): TGTGCCAGCAGCCCCGGCTGGGAAGGGGGCTACACCTTC. This gives the protein CASSPGWEGGYTF.

V is TRBV7-8 and J is TRBJ1-1; D uncertain. The germline CDR1 and CDR2 sequences are SGHVS and FQNEAQ. CDR3 length: 14 residues. V was cut by 4 bases and J by 0 bases, with 9 bases left in between. CDR3 amino acids: CASSSEMMNTEAFF. Here the CDR3 DNA reads TGTGCCAGCAGCTCGGAGATGATGAACACTGAAGCTTTCTTT.

The rearrangement links TRBV25-1 to TRBJ2-1, with 8 bases that match TRBD2. V lost 3 bases and J lost 5; bases outside the gene matches: 12. Germline assignment: CDR1 MGHDK and CDR2 SYGVNS. CDR3 length equals 17 residues. CDR3 amino acids: CASSDILLAGGNNEQFF. CDR3 sequence (DNA): TGTGCCAGCAGTGATATACTCCTGGCGGGGGGAAACAATGAGCAGTTCTTC.

The CDR3 DNA follows: TGTGCCTGGAGTTTTAATGAAAAACTGTTTTTT. Amino acids: CAWSFNEKLFF. J is TRBJ1-4 and V is TRBV30; D is undetermined. The CDR3 sequence is 11 residues long. Trimming pared 2 bases from V and 4 bases from J, leaving 2 bases between. From germline, CDR1 is GTSNPN and CDR2 SVGIG (reference sequence). Complete variable domain (other parts from reference TRBV30 and TRBJ1-4): SQTIHQWPATLVQPVGSPLSLECTVEGTSNPNLYWYRQAAGRGLQLLFYSVGIGQISSEVPQNLSASRPQDRQFILSSKKLLLSDSGFYLCAWSFNEKLFFGSGTQLSVL.